The TCR beta chain under discussion was sequenced for a study of T cell responses to AZD1222 COVID-19 vaccine. Across the study: Second-dose recipients at about 4 or about 12 weeks were treated as one pooled group. General study results and limits: Epitopes outside B.1.351 and B.1.1.7 mutated regions reportedly drew nearly half of spike TCRs. No repertoire was sampled before or during the peak T cell response, only after it. Clonal diversity may have been underestimated in mostly white British donors.

Remarks on this clone: Its antigen is still unknown.

V lost 0 bases, J lost 5 bases, and 9 bases lay in between. This CDR3 has 14 amino acids. CDR1 and CDR2 from the germline V gene are KGHSH and LQKENI. Assay used: immunoSEQ multiplex PCR; TCRdb lists only in-frame clones, some missing. The repertoire holds tens of thousands of clones, with 89% as singletons. The V call is TRBV18, the J call TRBJ2-3, with D perhaps TRBD1 or TRBD2 (5 bases each). The TCR comes from an adult in good health. The sample was peripheral blood, taken on day 0 of AZD1222 vaccination. DNA for the CDR3: TGTGCCAGCTCACCACCGAGGGGTCTAGATACGCAGTATTTT. Its translation: CASSPPRGLDTQYF.